Listed here are 26 T cell receptor beta chains from one sample, sequenced in a study of T cell responses to AZD1222 COVID-19 vaccine. Using immunoSEQ multiplex PCR, the repertoire was profiled, and TCRdb retains in-frame clones only, with some absent. The table lists about 180,000 clones, about 90% of them singletons. The specimen comprised peripheral blood, sampled 28 days after the second AZD1222 dose. Receptor source: an adult who received the AZD1222 COVID-19 vaccine.

The rearrangement links TRBV6-2 or TRBV6-3 to TRBJ2-1; 8 bases agree with TRBD2. The germline V gene has CDR1 MNHEY and CDR2 SVGEGT. J gave up 9 bases and V 0 bases, and 7 bases lay outside the gene matches. The CDR3 spans 15 residues. The DNA of the CDR3 is TGTGCCAGCAGTTACTCCGTTAGCGGGGTTACTGAGCAGTTCTTC. Translated, it gives CASSYSVSGVTEQFF.

The chain links TRBV5-4 to TRBJ1-6, with D tentatively TRBD1 (6 bases). The V gene's germline CDR1 is SGHNT and CDR2 YYREEE (reference sequence). Trimming removed 4 bases at V and 7 bases at J, with 9 bases between. The CDR3 has 13 amino acids. The CDR3 sequence: CASSRQENSPLHF. CDR3 in DNA: TGTGCCAGCAGCCGACAGGAGAATTCACCCCTCCACTTT.

This chain connects TRBV19 to TRBJ2-6, with TRBD1 as a possible D gene (6 bases). Trimming pared 2 bases from V and 1 base from J, leaving 12 bases between. Germline V gene sequence: CDR1 LNHDA, CDR2 SQIVND (reference sequence). The length of the CDR3 is 17 residues. CDR3 DNA: TGTGCCAGTAGTATATCCCCACAGGGTTCTGGGGCCAACGTCCTGACTTTC. Encoded protein: CASSISPQGSGANVLTF.

The chain joins TRBV27 to TRBJ1-1, with a possible D match to TRBD1 (5 bases). The CDR3 contains 16 residues. The V gene lost 7 bases and the J gene lost 0 bases, with 18 bases spanning the gap. Per the germline V gene, CDR1 is MNHEY and CDR2 is SMNVEV (reference sequence). The CDR3 sequence is CASTPFSEGLNTEAFF. The CDR3 DNA reads TGTGCCAGCACCCCCTTTAGTGAGGGGCTGAACACTGAAGCTTTCTTT.

The chain combines TRBV5-1 with TRBJ1-3; no firm D call. CDR1 SGHRS and CDR2 YFSETQ come from the germline V gene. The CDR3 extends over 16 amino acids. Trimming left V 2 bases short and J 0 bases short, with 12 bases between. CDR3 in DNA: TGCGCCAGCAGCTTAAACACTATCAACTCTGGAAACACCATATATTTT. Protein product: CASSLNTINSGNTIYF.

The genes are TRBV21-1 and TRBJ2-3; the listed D gene, TRBD1, was not tested against the DNA. TRBV21-1 has pseudogene status. CDR3 size: 13 residues. The CDR3 nucleotides read TGTGCCAGCCGTTATGGGGGCCCGAATACGCAGTATTTT. Translation: CASRYGGPNTQYF.

This chain joins TRBV28 and TRBJ1-3; no definite D call. Per the germline V gene, CDR1 is MDHEN and CDR2 is SYDVKM. The CDR3 totals 12 residues. With 6 bases removed from V and 2 bases from J, the gap between germline ends came to 5 bases. CDR3 sequence: CASSQTGNTIYF. In DNA form, the CDR3 reads TGTGCCAGCAGCCAAACTGGAAACACCATATATTTT.

The chain employs TRBV7-8 and TRBJ1-5, with D unresolved. This CDR3 spans 15 amino acids. Per the germline V gene, CDR1 is SGHVS and CDR2 is FQNEAQ. The germline V and J ends were trimmed by 0 bases and 1 base, with 7 bases remaining between them. In DNA form, the CDR3 reads TGTGCCAGCAGCTTAGCAGGGTCGAGCAATCAGCCCCAGCATTTT. Its protein is CASSLAGSSNQPQHF. Together with reference TRBV7-8 and TRBJ1-5, the CDR3 gives the full variable domain: GAGVSQSPRYKVAKRGQDVALRCDPISGHVSLFWYQQALGQGPEFLTYFQNEAQLDKSGLPSDRFFAERPEGSVSTLKIQRTQQEDSAVYLCASSLAGSSNQPQHFGDGTRLSIL.

The chain uses TRBV11-2 and TRBJ2-4; D is unresolved. The germline V gene encodes CDR1 SGHAT and CDR2 FQNNGV. V was trimmed by 1 base and J by 2 bases, leaving 15 bases between them. This CDR3 has 17 residues. The CDR3 coding sequence is TGTGCCAGCAGCTTAGGATCGGTCAGATCTACCAAAAACATTCAGTACTTC. Translating it yields CASSLGSVRSTKNIQYF. Using reference TRBV11-2 and TRBJ2-4 for the parts outside the CDR3, the full variable domain is EAGVAQSPRYKIIEKRQSVAFWCNPISGHATLYWYQQILGQGPKLLIQFQNNGVVDDSQLPKDRFSAERLKGVDSTLKIQPAKLEDSAVYLCASSLGSVRSTKNIQYFGAGTRLSVL.

This rearrangement joins TRBV11-1 to TRBJ1-6; 8 bases align to TRBD1. CDR1 SGHAT and CDR2 FQDESV come from the germline V gene (reference sequence). This CDR3 spans 14 amino acids. V was pared by 5 bases and J by 5 bases, with 2 bases of the junction left unmatched. Here the CDR3 reads CASSRTGHNSPLHF. Written as DNA, the CDR3 is TGTGCCAGCAGCCGGACAGGGCATAATTCACCCCTCCACTTT.

The V call is TRBV6-1, the J call TRBJ1-2; D gene unclear. Germline V gene sequence: CDR1 MNHNS, CDR2 SASEGT. This CDR3 has 14 amino acids. The V and J ends lost 6 bases and 2 bases respectively, with 13 bases between them. CDR3 sequence: CASRYETRNYGYTF. Here the CDR3 DNA reads TGTGCCAGCAGATACGAGACAAGGAACTATGGCTACACCTTC.

The V call is TRBV14, the J call TRBJ2-7; no firm D call. The germline V and J ends were trimmed by 4 bases and 1 base, with 11 bases remaining between them. Germline-derived CDR1 and CDR2 are SGHDN and FVKESK. The CDR3 is 14 amino acids. CDR3 nucleotides: TGTGCCAGCAGCCCCTTCTCCGGGTCCTACGAGCAGTACTTC. It encodes CASSPFSGSYEQYF.

This clone was found once. V and J are TRBV6-2 or TRBV6-3 and TRBJ2-2; D gene uncertain. The germline gives CDR1 MNHEY, CDR2 SVGEGT. The V and J ends lost 5 bases and 4 bases respectively, with 5 bases between them. This CDR3 region has 12 residues. CDR3 protein: CASSRTTGELFF. CDR3 coding DNA: TGTGCCAGCAGTCGAACCACCGGGGAGCTGTTTTTT.

A few counts support this clone. The rearrangement uses TRBV6-5 and TRBJ1-1; D not certain. This CDR3 has 13 residues. V lost 5 bases and J 1 base, leaving 8 bases between the germline ends. Germline V gives CDR1 MNHEY, CDR2 SVGAGI. The CDR3 loop reads CASSPGRNTEAFF. The CDR3 DNA is TGTGCCAGCAGTCCCGGCCGGAACACTGAAGCTTTCTTT.

This clone was counted between two and nine times. The chain combines TRBV3-1 (or the pseudogene TRBV3-2) with TRBJ1-2, with a weak D call TRBD1 (5 bases). The CDR3 runs 14 residues. Germline V gene data show CDR1 as LGHDT and CDR2 as YNNKEL (reference sequence). Trimming took off 0 bases at V and 5 bases at J, with 10 bases between the two ends. This CDR3 reads CASSQEGDLYGYTF. The CDR3 region has the DNA TGTGCCAGCAGCCAAGAGGGGGATTTGTATGGCTACACCTTC.

The chain recombines TRBV5-5 with TRBJ1-3; the D is unclear. The length of the CDR3 is 14 residues. The V end was cut by 3 bases, the J end by 4 bases, with 11 bases between. Germline V gene sequence: CDR1 SGHKS, CDR2 YYEKEE (reference sequence). CDR3 coding DNA: TGTGCCAGCAGCTCTCTTCTCTCCGGAAACACCATATATTTT. This encodes CASSSLLSGNTIYF. Full variable domain (outside the CDR3, taken from reference TRBV5-5 and TRBJ1-3): DAGVTQSPTHLIKTRGQQVTLRCSPISGHKSVSWYQQVLGQGPQFIFQYYEKEERGRGNFPDRFSARQFPNYSSELNVNALLLGDSALYLCASSSLLSGNTIYFGEGSWLTVV.

This sequence joins TRBV2 and TRBJ2-3; D is unresolved. CDR3 size: 10 residues. The germline gives CDR1 SNHLY, CDR2 FYNNEI. Trimming removed 7 bases at V and 8 bases at J, with 7 bases between. In DNA form, the CDR3 reads TGTGCCAGCACGGACCTTACGCAGTATTTT. It codes for CASTDLTQYF.

The genes are TRBV19 and TRBJ2-7; no firm D call. The germline gives CDR1 LNHDA, CDR2 SQIVND (reference sequence). V lost 1 base, J lost 7 bases, and 11 bases lay in between. This CDR3 has 13 residues. The CDR3 loop reads CASSIAFHREQYF. CDR3 in DNA: TGTGCCAGTAGTATAGCCTTCCATAGAGAGCAGTACTTC.

The CDR3 region has the DNA TGTGCCAGCAGCTTAGAGGTAACCTACGAGCAGTACTTC. This codes for CASSLEVTYEQYF. This chain uses TRBV7-9 with TRBJ2-7; no definite D call. Trimming shortened V by 1 base and J by 2 bases, and 6 bases separated the two germline ends. Germline lookup yields CDR1 SEHNR and CDR2 FQNEAQ (reference sequence). The CDR3 consists of 13 residues.

This rearrangement joins TRBV4-1 to TRBJ2-1; a possible D gene is TRBD2 (6 bases). Trimming cost V 0 bases and J 10 bases, with 16 bases left between them. CDR1 and CDR2 (germline): MGHRA, YSYEKL. The CDR3 is made up of 15 amino acids. CDR3 in amino acids: CASSQEGTGLAEQFF. The CDR3 bases are TGCGCCAGCAGCCAAGAGGGGACTGGGCTAGCCGAGCAGTTCTTC.

The CDR3 here is CASTSGGRLYNEQFF. The CDR3 DNA sequence: TGCGCCAGCACAAGCGGGGGTCGGCTTTACAATGAGCAGTTCTTC. The genes are TRBV5-1 and TRBJ2-1; 8 positions agree with TRBD2. Germline CDR1 is SGHRS and CDR2 is YFSETQ. J gave up 4 bases and V 6 bases, and 9 bases lay outside the gene matches. This CDR3 region has 15 residues.

DNA of the CDR3: TGTGCCAGTAGTATTATTACAGGGCAGGGTAAAGAGACCCAGTACTTC. Translation gives CASSIITGQGKETQYF. This chain connects TRBV19 to TRBJ2-5, with D possibly TRBD1 on 6 matching bases. In germline, CDR1 is LNHDA, CDR2 SQIVND (reference sequence). V lost 3 bases, J lost 3 bases, and 17 bases lay in between. This CDR3 contains 16 residues.

This clone was seen once. The CDR3, as DNA: TGTGCCAGCAGTCTGGGGGCCGAGGCCGGGGAGCTGTTTTTT. Translated, it gives CASSLGAEAGELFF. The chain has TRBV9 and TRBJ2-2; D is perhaps TRBD1 (6 bases). CDR3 length: 14 amino acids. V lost 5 bases and J lost 6, with 14 bases in between. The germline gives CDR1 SGDLS, CDR2 YYNGEE.

The chain links TRBV7-6 to TRBJ1-6; D is unclear. The V gene's germline CDR1 is SGHVS and CDR2 FNYEAQ. V was cut by 6 bases and J by 7 bases, with 13 bases left in between. The CDR3 sequence is 14 residues long. CDR3 region: CASRLDGENSPLHF. The CDR3 region has the DNA TGTGCCAGCAGATTGGACGGGGAAAATTCACCCCTCCACTTT.

The rearrangement joins TRBV6-1 to TRBJ1-5; D perhaps matches TRBD1 (5 bases). The CDR3 runs 13 residues. With 3 bases removed from V and 6 bases from J, the gap between germline ends came to 9 bases. Germline V gives CDR1 MNHNS, CDR2 SASEGT. The CDR3 is CASSDQGRQPQHF. The CDR3 DNA reads TGTGCCAGCAGTGACCAGGGTCGTCAGCCCCAGCATTTT.

The rearrangement links TRBV5-1 to TRBJ2-2; D unresolved. With 0 bases removed from V and 1 base from J, the gap between germline ends came to 4 bases. This CDR3 has 14 amino acids. Germline CDR1 reads SGHRS; CDR2 reads YFSETQ. CDR3 protein: CASSLEGNTGELFF. The CDR3 coding sequence is TGCGCCAGCAGCTTGGAAGGGAACACCGGGGAGCTGTTTTTT.